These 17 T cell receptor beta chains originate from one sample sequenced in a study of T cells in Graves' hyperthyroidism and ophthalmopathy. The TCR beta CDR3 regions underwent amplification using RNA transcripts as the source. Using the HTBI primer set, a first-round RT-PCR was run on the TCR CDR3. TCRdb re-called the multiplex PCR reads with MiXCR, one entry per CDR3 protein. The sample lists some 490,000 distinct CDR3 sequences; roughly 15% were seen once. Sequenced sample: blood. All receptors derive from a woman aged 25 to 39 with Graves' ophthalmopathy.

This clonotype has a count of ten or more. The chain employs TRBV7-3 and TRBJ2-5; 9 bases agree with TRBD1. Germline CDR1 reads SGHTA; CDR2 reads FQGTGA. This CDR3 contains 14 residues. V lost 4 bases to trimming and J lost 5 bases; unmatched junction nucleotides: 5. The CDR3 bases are TGTGCCAGCAGCTCCACAGGGGGCTCGGAGACCCAGTACTTC. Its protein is CASSSTGGSETQYF. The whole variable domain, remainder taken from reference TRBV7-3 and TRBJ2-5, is GAGVSQTPSNKVTEKGKYVELRCDPISGHTALYWYRQSLGQGPEFLIYFQGTGAADDSGLPNDRFFAVRPEGSVSTLKIQRTERGDSAVYLCASSSTGGSETQYFGPGTRLLVL.

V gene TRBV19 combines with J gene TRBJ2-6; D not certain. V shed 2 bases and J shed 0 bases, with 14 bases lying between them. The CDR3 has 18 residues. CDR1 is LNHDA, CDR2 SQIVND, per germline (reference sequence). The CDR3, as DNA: TGTGCCAGTAGTATAACGGGCCATTCTTACTCTGGGGCCAACGTCCTGACTTTC. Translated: CASSITGHSYSGANVLTF.

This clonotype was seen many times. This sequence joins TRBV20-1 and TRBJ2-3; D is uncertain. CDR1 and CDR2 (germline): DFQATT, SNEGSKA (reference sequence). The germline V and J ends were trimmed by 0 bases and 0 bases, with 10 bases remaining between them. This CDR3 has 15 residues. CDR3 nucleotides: TGCAGTGCTAGAGATTCGGTCAGAAGCACAGATACGCAGTATTTT. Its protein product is CSARDSVRSTDTQYF.

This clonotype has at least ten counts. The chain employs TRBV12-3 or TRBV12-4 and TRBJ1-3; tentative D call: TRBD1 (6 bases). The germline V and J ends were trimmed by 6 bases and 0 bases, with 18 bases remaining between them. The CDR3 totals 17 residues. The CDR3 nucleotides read TGTGCCAGCAGACCTCCTAGGACAGCGAGCTCTGGAAACACCATATATTTT. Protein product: CASRPPRTASSGNTIYF.

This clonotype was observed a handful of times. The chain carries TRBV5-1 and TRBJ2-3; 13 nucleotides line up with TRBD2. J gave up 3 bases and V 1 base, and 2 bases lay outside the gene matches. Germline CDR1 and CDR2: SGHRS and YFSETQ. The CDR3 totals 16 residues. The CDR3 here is CASSLWTSGSTDTQYF. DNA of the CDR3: TGCGCCAGCAGCTTGTGGACTAGCGGGAGTACAGATACGCAGTATTTT.

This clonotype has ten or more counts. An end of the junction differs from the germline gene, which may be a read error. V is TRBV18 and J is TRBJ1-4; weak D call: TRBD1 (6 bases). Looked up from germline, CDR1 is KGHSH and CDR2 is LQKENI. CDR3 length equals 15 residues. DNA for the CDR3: TGTGCCAGCTCCCCACAGGGAGTTGGCCCCGAAAAACTGTTTTTT. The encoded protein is CASSPQGVGPEKLFF.

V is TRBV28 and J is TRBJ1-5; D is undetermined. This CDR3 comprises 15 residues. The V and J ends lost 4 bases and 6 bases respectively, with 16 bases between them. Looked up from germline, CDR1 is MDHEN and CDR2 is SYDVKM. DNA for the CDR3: TGTGCCAGCAGTTATTGGACTAACGGTGGTCAGCCCCAGCATTTT. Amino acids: CASSYWTNGGQPQHF.

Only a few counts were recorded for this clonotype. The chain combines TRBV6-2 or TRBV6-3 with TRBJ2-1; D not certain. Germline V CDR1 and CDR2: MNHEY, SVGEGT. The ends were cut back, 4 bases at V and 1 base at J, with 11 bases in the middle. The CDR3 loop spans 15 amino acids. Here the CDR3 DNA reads TGTGCCAGCAGTTCGACCCAACGGTCCTACAATGAGCAGTTCTTC. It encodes CASSSTQRSYNEQFF.

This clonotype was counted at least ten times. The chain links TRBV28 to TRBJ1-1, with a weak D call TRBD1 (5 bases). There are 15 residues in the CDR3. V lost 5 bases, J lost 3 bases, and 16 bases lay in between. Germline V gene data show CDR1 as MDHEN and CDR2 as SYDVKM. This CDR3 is CASSRPGGRDTEAFF. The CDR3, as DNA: TGTGCCAGCAGTCGGCCGGGGGGACGAGACACTGAAGCTTTCTTT.

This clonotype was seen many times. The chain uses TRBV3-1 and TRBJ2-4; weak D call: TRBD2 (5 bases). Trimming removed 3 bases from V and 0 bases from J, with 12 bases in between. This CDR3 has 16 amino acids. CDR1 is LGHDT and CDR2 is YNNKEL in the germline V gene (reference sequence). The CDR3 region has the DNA TGTGCCAGCAGCCAGCGTGGGAGTGTAGCCAAAAACATTCAGTACTTC. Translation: CASSQRGSVAKNIQYF.

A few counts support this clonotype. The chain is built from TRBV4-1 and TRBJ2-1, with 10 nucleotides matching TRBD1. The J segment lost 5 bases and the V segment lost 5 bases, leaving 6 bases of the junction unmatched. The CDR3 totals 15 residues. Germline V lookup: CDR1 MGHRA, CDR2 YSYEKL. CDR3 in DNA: TGCGCCAGCAGCGGGATTGGGACAGGGGACAATGAGCAGTTCTTC. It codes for CASSGIGTGDNEQFF.

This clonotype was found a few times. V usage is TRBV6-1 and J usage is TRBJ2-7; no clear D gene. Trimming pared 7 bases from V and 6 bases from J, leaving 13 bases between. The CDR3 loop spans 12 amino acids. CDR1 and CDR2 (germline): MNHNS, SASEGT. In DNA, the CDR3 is TGTGCCAGCACCTCGAAAACGGGCGAGCAGTACTTC. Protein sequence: CASTSKTGEQYF.

CDR3 sequence reads: CASSYTVGELFF. CDR3 nucleotide sequence: TGTGCCAGCAGTTATACGGTCGGGGAGCTGTTTTTT. V usage is TRBV6-2 or TRBV6-3 and J usage is TRBJ2-2; D gene ambiguous. The length of the CDR3 is 12 residues. V dropped 3 bases and J dropped 7 bases, with 6 bases sitting between them. From germline, CDR1 is MNHEY and CDR2 SVGEGT.

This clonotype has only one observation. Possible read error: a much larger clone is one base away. Here the CDR3 DNA reads TGCAGTACTAGAATATCAGGGATGAACACTGAAGCTTTCTTT. Translation gives CSTRISGMNTEAFF. The V call is TRBV20-1, the J call TRBJ1-1, with D possibly TRBD1 on 5 matching bases. This CDR3 region has 14 residues. Germline values: CDR1 DFQATT, CDR2 SNEGSKA (reference sequence).

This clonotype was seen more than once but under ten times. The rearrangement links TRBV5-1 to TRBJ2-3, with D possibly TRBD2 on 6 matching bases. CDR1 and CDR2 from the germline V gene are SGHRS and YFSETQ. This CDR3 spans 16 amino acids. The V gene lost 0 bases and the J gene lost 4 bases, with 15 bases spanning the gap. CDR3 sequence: CASSLVLKRVADTQYF. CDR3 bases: TGCGCCAGCAGCTTGGTATTAAAGCGGGTAGCAGATACGCAGTATTTT.

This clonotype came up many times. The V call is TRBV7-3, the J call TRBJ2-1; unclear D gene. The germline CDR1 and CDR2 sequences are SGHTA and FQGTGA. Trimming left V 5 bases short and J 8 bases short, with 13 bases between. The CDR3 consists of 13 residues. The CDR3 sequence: CASSPNILYEQFF. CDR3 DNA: TGTGCCAGCAGCCCCAACATTTTATATGAGCAGTTCTTC.

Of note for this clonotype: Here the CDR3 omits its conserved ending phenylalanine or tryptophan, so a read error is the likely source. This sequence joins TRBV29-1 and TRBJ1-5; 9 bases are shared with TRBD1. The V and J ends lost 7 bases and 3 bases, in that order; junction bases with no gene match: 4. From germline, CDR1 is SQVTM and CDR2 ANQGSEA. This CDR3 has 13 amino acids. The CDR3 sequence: CSGGQGINQPQHS. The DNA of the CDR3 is TGCAGCGGAGGACAGGGGATCAATCAGCCCCAGCATTCT.